Included here is one T cell receptor (beta chain) sequence, with context. The CDR3 spans 14 residues. The germline V gene has CDR1 SGHDN and CDR2 FVKESK. Trimming stripped 3 bases from V and 5 bases from J, with 8 bases between. This specimen comes from a study of blood T cell repertoires in COVID-19. For the study at large: Sites across the United States, Italy and Spain contributed samples from acute and convalescent COVID-19. T cells, B-cell-depleted T cells, or PBMCs provided the cDNA or gDNA that served as material.

Assay used: immunoSEQ multiplex PCR; TCRdb lists only in-frame clones, some missing. The data hold about 360,000 clones, with roughly 90% observed a single time. Input material: peripheral blood. The receptor's source is a woman aged 60-70 years with COVID-19, enrolled during active disease. The rearrangement uses TRBV14 and TRBJ1-6; tentative D call: TRBD1 (6 bases). The CDR3 DNA sequence: TGTGCCAGCAGCCAGAGGACAGATAATTCACCCCTCCACTTT. Protein: CASSQRTDNSPLHF.